Listed here are 24 T cell receptor beta chains from one sample, sequenced in a study of brain T cells in children with intractable seizures. The method was immunoSEQ multiplex PCR; TCRdb's version includes in-frame clones alone and lacks a portion of them. The sample yields 75,000 to 80,000 clones, more than 85% seen once. This specimen was peripheral blood, taken at surgery. These receptors were obtained from a boy under two years old with tuberous sclerosis and intractable seizures.

The J gene is TRBJ1-1, the V gene TRBV11-2; D is undetermined. Between the trimmed V and J ends, which lost 2 bases and 1 base, there was a span of 5 bases. Germline lookup yields CDR1 SGHAT and CDR2 FQNNGV. The length of the CDR3 is 13 residues. DNA for the CDR3: TGTGCCAGCAGCTTATCCACGAACACTGAAGCTTTCTTT. Residues: CASSLSTNTEAFF.

The rearrangement links TRBV4-2 to TRBJ2-7, with D unresolved. The CDR3 is 13 residues long. The germline CDR1 and CDR2 sequences are LGHNA and YNFKEQ. Trimming pared 6 bases from V and 2 bases from J, leaving 11 bases between. CDR3 bases: TGTGCCAGCAGTAAAGGGTCCACCTACGAGCAGTACTTC. This encodes CASSKGSTYEQYF.

This chain uses TRBV27 with TRBJ2-1; a possible D gene is TRBD1 (6 bases). Trimming removed 5 bases from V and 4 bases from J, with 12 bases in between. CDR3 length: 14 amino acids. CDR1 MNHEY and CDR2 SMNVEV come from the germline V gene (reference sequence). DNA of the CDR3: TGTGCCAGCAGTCCCCAGGGGATGTACAATGAGCAGTTCTTC. This encodes CASSPQGMYNEQFF.

The chain combines TRBV2 with TRBJ2-7; the D gene is possibly TRBD1 (5 bases). Trimming took off 4 bases at V and 5 bases at J, with 21 bases between the two ends. This CDR3 contains 16 residues. CDR1 and CDR2 from the germline V gene are SNHLY and FYNNEI. CDR3 nucleotides: TGTGCCAGCAGTGGTAGCTCGGTAAGCAGGGATGACGAGCAGTACTTC. This gives the protein CASSGSSVSRDDEQYF.

This chain links TRBV6-1 with TRBJ1-3, with D unclear. There are 16 residues in the CDR3. V lost 3 bases and J 4 bases, leaving 16 bases between the germline ends. Germline V gene sequence: CDR1 MNHNS, CDR2 SASEGT. CDR3 protein: CASSEIQPWAGNTIYF. The CDR3 DNA reads as TGTGCCAGCAGTGAGATTCAGCCTTGGGCCGGAAACACCATATATTTT.

V usage is TRBV27 and J usage is TRBJ2-4; no definite D call. Per the germline V gene, CDR1 is MNHEY and CDR2 is SMNVEV (reference sequence). V shed 6 bases and J shed 1 base, with 7 bases lying between them. The CDR3 extends over 13 amino acids. The CDR3 DNA reads TGTGCCAGCAGCACCCCGGCCAAAAACATTCAGTACTTC. It translates to CASSTPAKNIQYF.

The chain links TRBV3-1 (or the pseudogene TRBV3-2) to TRBJ1-1; D is unresolved. CDR3 size: 13 residues. V was cut by 4 bases and J by 8 bases, with 14 bases left in between. The V gene's germline CDR1 is LGHDT and CDR2 YNNKEL (reference sequence). This CDR3 reads CASSPTFGLEAFF. CDR3 bases: TGTGCCAGCAGCCCGACCTTCGGGTTGGAAGCTTTCTTT.

The chain is built from TRBV19 and TRBJ1-1; no definite D call. The V and J ends lost 5 bases and 5 bases respectively, with 15 bases between them. Germline V gene sequence: CDR1 LNHDA, CDR2 SQIVND (reference sequence). The CDR3 consists of 14 residues. In DNA, the CDR3 is TGTGCCAGTAGTGGAGACCCGATTACGACTGAAGCTTTCTTT. Translated, it gives CASSGDPITTEAFF.

V gene TRBV7-9 combines with J gene TRBJ1-2; D gene uncertain. Germline values: CDR1 SEHNR, CDR2 FQNEAQ (reference sequence). The V end lost 5 bases, the J end lost 12 bases, and 19 bases lay between the germline ends. The CDR3 sequence is 13 residues long. CDR3 sequence reads: CASSQFNAGEHTF. DNA for the CDR3: TGTGCCAGCAGCCAATTCAACGCAGGTGAACACACCTTC.

This sequence joins TRBV29-1 and TRBJ2-7, with D maybe TRBD1 (5 bases). Trimming removed 3 bases at V and 2 bases at J, with 14 bases between. Germline values: CDR1 SQVTM, CDR2 ANQGSEA. This CDR3 has 14 amino acids. CDR3 amino acids: CSVEEGKGAYEQYF. For the CDR3, the DNA is TGCAGCGTTGAGGAAGGGAAAGGGGCCTACGAGCAGTACTTC.

The V call is TRBV7-2, the J call TRBJ2-3; the match to TRBD2 covers 15 bases. The CDR3 covers 17 residues. The V gene's germline CDR1 is SGHTA and CDR2 FQGNSA. V lost 3 bases and J lost 2; bases outside the gene matches: 3. The chain's CDR3 is CASSFRTSGGATDTQYF. CDR3 nucleotide sequence: TGTGCCAGCAGCTTTCGGACTAGCGGGGGGGCCACAGATACGCAGTATTTT.

In this sample, this clone turned up a few times. J is TRBJ1-1 and V is TRBV2; D call uncertain. Trimming took off 6 bases at V and 0 bases at J, with 8 bases between the two ends. Germline V gives CDR1 SNHLY, CDR2 FYNNEI. The CDR3 consists of 13 residues. The CDR3 region has the DNA TGTGCCAGCAGGGGTTCCATGAACACTGAAGCTTTCTTT. It translates to CASRGSMNTEAFF.

The rearrangement uses TRBV30 and TRBJ1-1; no clear D gene. The germline V gene encodes CDR1 GTSNPN and CDR2 SVGIG (reference sequence). This CDR3 has 13 residues. Trimming took 0 bases from V and 5 from J, leaving 10 bases between them. CDR3 region: CAWSVLDGTEAFF. The CDR3 nucleotides are TGTGCCTGGAGTGTACTGGACGGGACTGAAGCTTTCTTT.

This chain links TRBV2 with TRBJ2-5; 7 bases are shared with TRBD2. The CDR3 sequence is 12 residues long. Germline V CDR1 and CDR2: SNHLY, FYNNEI. The trim removed 8 bases at V and 5 bases at J, leaving 5 bases unmatched. The CDR3 here is CASSVAGETQYF. DNA of the CDR3: TGTGCCAGCTCGGTAGCGGGTGAGACCCAGTACTTC.

This clone was observed a handful of times. V is TRBV19 and J is TRBJ1-6, with a weak D call TRBD1 (6 bases). The V end lost 8 bases, the J end lost 0 bases, and 20 bases lay between the germline ends. Germline loops: CDR1 LNHDA, CDR2 SQIVND (reference sequence). This CDR3 is 18 amino acids long. CDR3 sequence reads: CASRGREGSSSYNSPLHF. CDR3 DNA: TGTGCCAGTCGGGGGCGTGAGGGATCAAGCTCCTATAATTCACCCCTCCACTTT.

The V and J genes are TRBV9 and TRBJ1-2; no reliable D call. In germline, CDR1 is SGDLS, CDR2 YYNGEE. The CDR3 consists of 15 residues. V dropped 0 bases and J dropped 1 base, with 10 bases sitting between them. CDR3 residues: CASSVAPGVNYGYTF. The CDR3 DNA is TGTGCCAGCAGCGTAGCCCCTGGGGTTAACTATGGCTACACCTTC.

The genes are TRBV7-9 and TRBJ1-2, with TRBD1 matching over 8 bases. The germline V gene has CDR1 SEHNR and CDR2 FQNEAQ (reference sequence). V shed 4 bases, J shed 2 bases, and the junction held 15 bases outside the gene matches. This CDR3 has 18 residues. The CDR3 region is CASSSHFGQGWSNYGYTF. The DNA of the CDR3 is TGTGCCAGCAGCTCCCATTTCGGACAGGGATGGTCCAACTATGGCTACACCTTC.

This chain joins TRBV3-1 (or the pseudogene TRBV3-2) and TRBJ1-2; D remains unclear. V was cut by 1 base and J by 2 bases, with 8 bases left in between. In germline, CDR1 is LGHDT, CDR2 YNNKEL (reference sequence). The CDR3 is 14 amino acids. The CDR3 is CASSQAGQNYGYTF. Here the CDR3 DNA reads TGTGCCAGCAGCCAAGCGGGCCAGAACTATGGCTACACCTTC.

The rearrangement joins TRBV27 to TRBJ2-7, with D tentatively TRBD2 (7 bases). V lost 4 bases to trimming and J lost 3 bases, with 19 bases between them. The CDR3 contains 16 residues. The germline V gene encodes CDR1 MNHEY and CDR2 SMNVEV (reference sequence). The CDR3 DNA reads as TGTGCCAGCAGTTGGGGGGGGGCCGGACAGATCTACGAGCAGTACTTC. The encoded protein is CASSWGGAGQIYEQYF.

J is TRBJ1-2 and V is TRBV28; tentatively, D is TRBD1 (6 bases). Looked up from germline, CDR1 is MDHEN and CDR2 is SYDVKM. The CDR3 spans 15 residues. Between the trimmed V and J ends, which lost 10 bases and 4 bases, there was a span of 22 bases. The CDR3 loop is CATTLGTRLSYGYTF. CDR3 nucleotides: TGTGCCACCACCCTGGGGACACGGTTGAGCTATGGCTACACCTTC.

CDR3 sequence (DNA): TGCGCCAGCAGCGAGCGGGAGGCGAACACCGGGGAGCTGTTTTTT. Protein product: CASSEREANTGELFF. This chain links TRBV5-1 with TRBJ2-2; TRBD2 aligns across 9 bases. With 4 bases clipped from V and 0 bases from J, the junction kept 1 base outside the gene matches. Germline CDR1 SGHRS, CDR2 YFSETQ. The CDR3 has 15 amino acids. Full variable domain (missing parts from reference TRBV5-1 and TRBJ2-2): KAGVTQTPRYLIKTRGQQVTLSCSPISGHRSVSWYQQTPGQGLQFLFEYFSETQRNKGNFPGRFSGRQFSNSRSEMNVSTLELGDSALYLCASSEREANTGELFFGEGSRLTVL.

The chain combines TRBV18 with TRBJ2-7, with 7 bases fitting TRBD1. Per germline, CDR1 KGHSH and CDR2 LQKENI. This CDR3 region has 15 residues. V shed 0 bases, J shed 2 bases, and the junction held 4 bases outside the gene matches. Written as DNA, the CDR3 is TGTGCCAGCTCACCACCCGACAGGGCCCCCTACGAGCAGTACTTC. Amino acids: CASSPPDRAPYEQYF. Full variable domain (rest looked up from reference TRBV18 and TRBJ2-7): NAGVMQNPRHLVRRRGQEARLRCSPMKGHSHVYWYRQLPEEGLKFMVYLQKENIIDESGMPKERFSAEFPKEGPSILRIQQVVRGDSAAYFCASSPPDRAPYEQYFGPGTRLTVT.

The rearrangement links TRBV28 to TRBJ1-5; no reliable D call. The germline V gene encodes CDR1 MDHEN and CDR2 SYDVKM. The CDR3 loop spans 13 amino acids. Trimming stripped 1 base from V and 3 bases from J, with 4 bases between. The CDR3 DNA follows: TGTGCCAGCAGTTTATTCACCAATCAGCCCCAGCATTTT. Translated, it gives CASSLFTNQPQHF.

V is TRBV7-9 and J is TRBJ1-6, with D possibly being TRBD1 (5 bases). V lost 5 bases and J lost 3, with 17 bases in between. The CDR3 runs to 17 residues. Germline assignment: CDR1 SEHNR and CDR2 FQNEAQ (reference sequence). CDR3 sequence: CASSPQTDWGYNSPLHF. CDR3 DNA: TGTGCCAGCAGCCCCCAGACAGACTGGGGCTATAATTCACCCCTCCACTTT.